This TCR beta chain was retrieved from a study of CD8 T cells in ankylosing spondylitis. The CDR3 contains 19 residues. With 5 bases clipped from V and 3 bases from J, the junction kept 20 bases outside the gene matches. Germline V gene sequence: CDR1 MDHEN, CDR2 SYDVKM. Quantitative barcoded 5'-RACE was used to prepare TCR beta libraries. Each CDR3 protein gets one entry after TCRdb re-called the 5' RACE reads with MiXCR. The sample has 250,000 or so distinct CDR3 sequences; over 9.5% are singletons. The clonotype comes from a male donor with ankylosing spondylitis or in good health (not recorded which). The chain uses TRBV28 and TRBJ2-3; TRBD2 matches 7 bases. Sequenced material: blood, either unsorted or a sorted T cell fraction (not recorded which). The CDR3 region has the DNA TGTGCCAGCAGTCATACCGGGGTCGGGAGGAACGTGGGGACAGATACGCAGTATTTT. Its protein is CASSHTGVGRNVGTDTQYF.